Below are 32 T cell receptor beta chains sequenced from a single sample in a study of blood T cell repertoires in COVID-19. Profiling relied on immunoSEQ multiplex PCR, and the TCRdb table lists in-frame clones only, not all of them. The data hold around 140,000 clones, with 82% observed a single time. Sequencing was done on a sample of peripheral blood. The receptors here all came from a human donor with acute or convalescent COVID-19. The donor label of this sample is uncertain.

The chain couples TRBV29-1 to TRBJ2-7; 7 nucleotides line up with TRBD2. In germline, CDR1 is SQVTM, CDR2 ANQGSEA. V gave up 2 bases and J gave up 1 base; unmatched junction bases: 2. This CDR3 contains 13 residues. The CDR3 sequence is CSVEYSGSYEQYF. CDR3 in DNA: TGCAGCGTTGAATATAGCGGGTCCTACGAGCAGTACTTC.

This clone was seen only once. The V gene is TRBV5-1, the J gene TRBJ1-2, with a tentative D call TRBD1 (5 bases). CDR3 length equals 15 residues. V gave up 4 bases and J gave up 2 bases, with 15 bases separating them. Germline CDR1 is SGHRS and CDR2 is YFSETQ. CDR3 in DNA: TGCGCCAGCAGCGCGGGCGCCGGGGGGAACTATGGCTACACCTTC. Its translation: CASSAGAGGNYGYTF.

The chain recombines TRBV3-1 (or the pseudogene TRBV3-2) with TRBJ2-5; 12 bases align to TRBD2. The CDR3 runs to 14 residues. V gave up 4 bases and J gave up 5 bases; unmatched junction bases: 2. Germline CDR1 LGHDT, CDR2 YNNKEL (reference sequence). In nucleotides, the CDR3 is TGTGCCAGCAGCCCCGGGACTAGCGGGGAGACCCAGTACTTC. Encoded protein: CASSPGTSGETQYF.

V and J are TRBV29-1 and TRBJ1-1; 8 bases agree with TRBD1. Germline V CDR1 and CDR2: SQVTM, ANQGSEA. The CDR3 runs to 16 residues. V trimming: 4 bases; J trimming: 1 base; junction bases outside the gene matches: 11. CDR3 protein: CSVGLGQEIWNTEAFF. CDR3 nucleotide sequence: TGCAGCGTTGGTTTGGGACAGGAGATTTGGAACACTGAAGCTTTCTTT.

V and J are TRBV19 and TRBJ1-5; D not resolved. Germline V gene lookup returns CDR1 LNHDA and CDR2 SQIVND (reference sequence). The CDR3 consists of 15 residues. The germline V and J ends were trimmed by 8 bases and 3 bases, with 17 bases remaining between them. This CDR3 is CASSPARRDNQPQHF. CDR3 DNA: TGTGCCAGTTCCCCGGCCAGGAGGGACAATCAGCCCCAGCATTTT.

The CDR3 DNA reads TGTGCCAGTAGAGAAAGGGGGCCCGGCAATCAGCCCCAGCATTTT. It codes for CASRERGPGNQPQHF. This chain links TRBV19 with TRBJ1-5, with TRBD1 identical over 7 bases. The CDR3 has 15 residues. Germline V gives CDR1 LNHDA, CDR2 SQIVND (reference sequence). V lost 6 bases, J lost 2 bases, and 7 bases stayed unmatched.

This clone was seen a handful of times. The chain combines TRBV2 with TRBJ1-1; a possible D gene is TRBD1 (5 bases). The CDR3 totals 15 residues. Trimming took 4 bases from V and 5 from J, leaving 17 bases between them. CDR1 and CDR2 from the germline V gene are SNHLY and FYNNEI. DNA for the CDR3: TGTGCCAGCAGTGCGACCTTGGGGGGAAGGACTGAAGCTTTCTTT. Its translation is CASSATLGGRTEAFF.

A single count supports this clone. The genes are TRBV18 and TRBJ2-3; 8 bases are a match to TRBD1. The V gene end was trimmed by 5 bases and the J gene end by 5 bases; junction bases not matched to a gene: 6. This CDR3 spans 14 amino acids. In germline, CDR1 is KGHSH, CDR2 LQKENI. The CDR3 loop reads CASSSGQGIDTQYF. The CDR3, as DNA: TGTGCCAGCTCATCTGGACAGGGAATAGATACGCAGTATTTT.

The CDR3 DNA is TGTGCCAGCAGGAACGGGAGGAACACTGAAGCTTTCTTT. Its protein is CASRNGRNTEAFF. The gene calls are TRBV6-5 and TRBJ1-1; the D is unclear. Germline V CDR1 and CDR2: MNHEY, SVGAGI. This CDR3 is built from 13 residues. The V gene lost 6 bases and the J gene lost 1 base, with 9 bases spanning the gap.

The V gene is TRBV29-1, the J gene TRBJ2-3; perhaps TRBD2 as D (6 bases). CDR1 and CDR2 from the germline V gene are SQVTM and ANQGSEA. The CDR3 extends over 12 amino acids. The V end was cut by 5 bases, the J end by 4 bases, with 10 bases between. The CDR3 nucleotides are TGCAGCGTTTCGACGGGGGCAGATACGCAGTATTTT. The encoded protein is CSVSTGADTQYF.

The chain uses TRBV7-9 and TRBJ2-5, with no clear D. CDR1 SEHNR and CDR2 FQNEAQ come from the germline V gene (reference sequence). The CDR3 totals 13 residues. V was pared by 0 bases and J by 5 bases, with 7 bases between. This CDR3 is CASSLAVVETQYF. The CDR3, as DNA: TGTGCCAGCAGCTTAGCCGTTGTGGAGACCCAGTACTTC.

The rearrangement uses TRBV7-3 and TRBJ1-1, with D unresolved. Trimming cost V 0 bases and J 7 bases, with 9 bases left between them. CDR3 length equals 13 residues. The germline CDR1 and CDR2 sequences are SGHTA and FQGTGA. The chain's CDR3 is CASSLTSGSEAFF. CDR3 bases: TGTGCCAGCAGCTTAACCTCCGGGAGTGAAGCTTTCTTT.

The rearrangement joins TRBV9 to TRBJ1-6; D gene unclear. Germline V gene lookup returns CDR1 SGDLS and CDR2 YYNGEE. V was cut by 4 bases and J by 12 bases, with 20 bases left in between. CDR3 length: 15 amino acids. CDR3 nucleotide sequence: TGTGCCAGCAGCCCTCACCCTGGGGAGGAAGGACCCCTCCACTTT. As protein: CASSPHPGEEGPLHF. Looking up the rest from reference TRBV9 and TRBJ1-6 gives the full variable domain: DSGVTQTPKHLITATGQRVTLRCSPRSGDLSVYWYQQSLDQGLQFLIQYYNGEERAKGNILERFSAQQFPDLHSELNLSSLELGDSALYFCASSPHPGEEGPLHFGNGTRLTVT.

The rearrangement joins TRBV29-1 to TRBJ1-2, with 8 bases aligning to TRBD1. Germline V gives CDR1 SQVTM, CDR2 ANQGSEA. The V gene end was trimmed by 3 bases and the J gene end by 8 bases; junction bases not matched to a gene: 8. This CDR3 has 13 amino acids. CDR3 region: CSVEGAGGSGYTF. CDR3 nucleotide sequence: TGCAGCGTTGAGGGGGCAGGGGGCAGCGGCTACACCTTC.

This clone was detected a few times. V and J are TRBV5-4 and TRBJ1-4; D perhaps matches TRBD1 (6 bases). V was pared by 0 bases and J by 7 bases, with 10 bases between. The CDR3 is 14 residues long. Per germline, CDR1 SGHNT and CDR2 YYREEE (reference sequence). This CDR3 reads CASSLEGGGEKLFF. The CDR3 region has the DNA TGTGCCAGCAGCTTGGAAGGGGGGGGTGAAAAACTGTTTTTT. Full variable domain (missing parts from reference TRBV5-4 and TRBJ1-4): ETGVTQSPTHLIKTRGQQVTLRCSSQSGHNTVSWYQQALGQGPQFIFQYYREEENGRGNFPPRFSGLQFPNYSSELNVNALELDDSALYLCASSLEGGGEKLFFGSGTQLSVL.

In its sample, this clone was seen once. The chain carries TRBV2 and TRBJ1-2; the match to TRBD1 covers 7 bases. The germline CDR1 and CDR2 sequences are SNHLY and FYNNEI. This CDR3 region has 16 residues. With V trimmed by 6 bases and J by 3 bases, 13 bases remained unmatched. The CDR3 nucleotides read TGTGCCAGCAGACCCCCGACAGGGCTTTTGGACTATGGCTACACCTTC. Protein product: CASRPPTGLLDYGYTF.

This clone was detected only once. CDR3: CASGLDIFNTGELFF. The CDR3 DNA is TGTGCTAGTGGTTTAGACATCTTTAACACCGGGGAGCTGTTTTTT. The chain uses TRBV12-5 and TRBJ2-2; no clear D gene. Trimming removed 3 bases from V and 2 bases from J, with 10 bases in between. The CDR3 spans 15 residues. Germline loops: CDR1 LGHNT, CDR2 FRNRAP.

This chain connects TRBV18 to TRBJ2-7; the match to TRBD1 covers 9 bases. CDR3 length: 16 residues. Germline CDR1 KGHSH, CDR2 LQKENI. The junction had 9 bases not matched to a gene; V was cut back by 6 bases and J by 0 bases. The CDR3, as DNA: TGTGCCAGCTCCCAAGGGACAGGGCGCCACTCCTACGAGCAGTACTTC. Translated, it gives CASSQGTGRHSYEQYF. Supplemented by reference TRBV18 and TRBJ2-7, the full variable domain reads NAGVMQNPRHLVRRRGQEARLRCSPMKGHSHVYWYRQLPEEGLKFMVYLQKENIIDESGMPKERFSAEFPKEGPSILRIQQVVRGDSAAYFCASSQGTGRHSYEQYFGPGTRLTVT.

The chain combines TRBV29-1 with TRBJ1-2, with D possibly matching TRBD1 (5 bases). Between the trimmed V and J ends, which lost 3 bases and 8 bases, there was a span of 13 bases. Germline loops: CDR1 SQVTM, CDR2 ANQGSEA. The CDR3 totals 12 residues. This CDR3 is CSVEQGITGYTF. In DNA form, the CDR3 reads TGCAGCGTTGAGCAGGGCATCACAGGCTACACCTTC. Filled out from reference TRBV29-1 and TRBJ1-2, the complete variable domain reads SAVISQKPSRDICQRGTSLTIQCQVDSQVTMMFWYRQQPGQSLTLIATANQGSEATYESGFVIDKFPISRPNLTFSTLTVSNMSPEDSSIYLCSVEQGITGYTFGSGTRLTVV.

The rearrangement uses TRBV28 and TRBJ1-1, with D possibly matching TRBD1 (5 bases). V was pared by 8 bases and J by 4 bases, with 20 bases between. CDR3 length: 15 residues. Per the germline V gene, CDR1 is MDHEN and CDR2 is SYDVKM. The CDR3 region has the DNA TGTGCCAGCTCAATTGGAGGGGCGGGGAGCACTGAAGCTTTCTTT. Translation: CASSIGGAGSTEAFF.

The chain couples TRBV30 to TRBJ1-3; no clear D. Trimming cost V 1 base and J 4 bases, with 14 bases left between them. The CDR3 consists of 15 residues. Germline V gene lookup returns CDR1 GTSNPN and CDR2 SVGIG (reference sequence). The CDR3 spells CAWSAWEAWGNTIYF. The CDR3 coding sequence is TGTGCCTGGAGTGCCTGGGAGGCTTGGGGAAACACCATATATTTT.

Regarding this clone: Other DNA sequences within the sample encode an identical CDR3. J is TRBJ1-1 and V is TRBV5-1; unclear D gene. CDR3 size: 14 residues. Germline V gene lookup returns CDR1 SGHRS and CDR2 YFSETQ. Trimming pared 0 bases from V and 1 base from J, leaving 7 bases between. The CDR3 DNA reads TGCGCCAGCAGCTTGGCCGGAGAGAACACTGAAGCTTTCTTT. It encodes CASSLAGENTEAFF.

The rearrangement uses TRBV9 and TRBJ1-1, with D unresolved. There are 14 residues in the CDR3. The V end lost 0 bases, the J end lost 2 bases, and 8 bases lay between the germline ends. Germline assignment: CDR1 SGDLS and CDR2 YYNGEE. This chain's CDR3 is CASSVANRNTEAFF. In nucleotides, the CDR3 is TGTGCCAGCAGCGTAGCGAACAGAAACACTGAAGCTTTCTTT.

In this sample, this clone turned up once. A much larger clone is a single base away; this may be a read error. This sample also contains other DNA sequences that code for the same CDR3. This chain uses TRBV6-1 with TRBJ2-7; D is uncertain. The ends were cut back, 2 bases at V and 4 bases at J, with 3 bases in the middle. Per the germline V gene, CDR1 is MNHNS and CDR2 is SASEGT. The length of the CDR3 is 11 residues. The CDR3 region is CASSELYEQYF. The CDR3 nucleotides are TGTGCCAGCAGTGAACTTTACGAGCAGTACTTC.

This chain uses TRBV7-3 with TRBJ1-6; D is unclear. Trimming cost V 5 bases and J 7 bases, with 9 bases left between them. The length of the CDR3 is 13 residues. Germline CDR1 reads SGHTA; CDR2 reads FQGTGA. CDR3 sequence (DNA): TGTGCCAGCAGCCCCCGCGAAAATTCACCCCTCCACTTT. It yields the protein CASSPRENSPLHF.

In DNA form, the CDR3 reads TGTGCCAGCAGCAAATACTGGCAGGCCCCTCGCGAGCAGTACTTC. Translation: CASSKYWQAPREQYF. The V and J genes are TRBV21-1 and TRBJ2-7; the table's TRBD1 call for D was not verified on the DNA. TRBV21-1 is deemed a pseudogene. The CDR3 contains 15 residues.

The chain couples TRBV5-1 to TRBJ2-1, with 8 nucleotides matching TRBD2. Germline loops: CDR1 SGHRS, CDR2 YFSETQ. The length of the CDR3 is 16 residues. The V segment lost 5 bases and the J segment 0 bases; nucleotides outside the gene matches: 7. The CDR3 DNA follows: TGCGCCAGCAGTATTAGGCGGGGGGTCTCCTACAATGAGCAGTTCTTC. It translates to CASSIRRGVSYNEQFF.

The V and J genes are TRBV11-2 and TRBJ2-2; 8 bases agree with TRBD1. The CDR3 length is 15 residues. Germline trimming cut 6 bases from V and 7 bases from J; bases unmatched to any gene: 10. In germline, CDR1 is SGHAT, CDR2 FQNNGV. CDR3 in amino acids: CASSSPGQGIGELFF. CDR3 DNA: TGTGCCAGCAGTTCTCCCGGACAGGGTATCGGGGAGCTGTTTTTT.

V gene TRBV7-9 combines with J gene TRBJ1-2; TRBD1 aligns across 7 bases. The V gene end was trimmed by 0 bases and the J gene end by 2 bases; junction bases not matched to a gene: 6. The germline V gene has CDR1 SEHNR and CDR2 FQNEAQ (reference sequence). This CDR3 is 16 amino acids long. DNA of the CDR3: TGTGCCAGCAGCTTAGCCGTGACAGGGATCAACTATGGCTACACCTTC. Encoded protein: CASSLAVTGINYGYTF.

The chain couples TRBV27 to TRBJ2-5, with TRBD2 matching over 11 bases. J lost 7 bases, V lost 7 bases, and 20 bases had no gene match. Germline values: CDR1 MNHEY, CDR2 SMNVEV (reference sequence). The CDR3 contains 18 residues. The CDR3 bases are TGTGCCAGCATTCTAAATCTAGCGGGGGGACCCCAAGGGTGGACCCAGTACTTC. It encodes CASILNLAGGPQGWTQYF.

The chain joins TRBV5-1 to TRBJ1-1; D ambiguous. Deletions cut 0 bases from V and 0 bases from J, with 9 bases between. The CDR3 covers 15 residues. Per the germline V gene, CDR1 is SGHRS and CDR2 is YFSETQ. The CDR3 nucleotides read TGCGCCAGCAGCTTGGCAACAGCTCTGAACACTGAAGCTTTCTTT. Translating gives CASSLATALNTEAFF. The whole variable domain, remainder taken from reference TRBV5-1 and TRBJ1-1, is KAGVTQTPRYLIKTRGQQVTLSCSPISGHRSVSWYQQTPGQGLQFLFEYFSETQRNKGNFPGRFSGRQFSNSRSEMNVSTLELGDSALYLCASSLATALNTEAFFGQGTRLTVV.

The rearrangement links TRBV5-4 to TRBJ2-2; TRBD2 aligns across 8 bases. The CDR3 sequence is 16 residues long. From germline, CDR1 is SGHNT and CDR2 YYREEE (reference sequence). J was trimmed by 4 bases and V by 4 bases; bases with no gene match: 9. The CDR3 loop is CASSPGGVRGTGELFF. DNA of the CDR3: TGTGCCAGCAGCCCGGGGGGGGTCAGGGGCACCGGGGAGCTGTTTTTT.